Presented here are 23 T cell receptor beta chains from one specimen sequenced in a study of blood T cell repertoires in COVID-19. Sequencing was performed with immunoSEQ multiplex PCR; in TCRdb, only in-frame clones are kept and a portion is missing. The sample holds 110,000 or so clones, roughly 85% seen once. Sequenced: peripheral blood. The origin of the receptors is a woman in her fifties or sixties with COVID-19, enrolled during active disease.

The CDR3 sequence: CSVAWTGGLHYGYTF. The CDR3 DNA is TGCAGCGTGGCGTGGACAGGGGGCTTGCATTATGGCTACACCTTC. The rearrangement joins TRBV29-1 to TRBJ1-2; TRBD1 matches 11 bases. Germline V gene lookup returns CDR1 SQVTM and CDR2 ANQGSEA. This CDR3 has 15 residues. Trimming cost V 6 bases and J 5 bases; bases outside gene matches: 11.

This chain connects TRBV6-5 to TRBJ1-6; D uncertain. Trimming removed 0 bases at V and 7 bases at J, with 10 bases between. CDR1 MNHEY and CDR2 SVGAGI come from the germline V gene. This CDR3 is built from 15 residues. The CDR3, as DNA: TGTGCCAGCAGTTACTCGGGCTCCGCGAATTCACCCCTCCACTTT. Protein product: CASSYSGSANSPLHF.

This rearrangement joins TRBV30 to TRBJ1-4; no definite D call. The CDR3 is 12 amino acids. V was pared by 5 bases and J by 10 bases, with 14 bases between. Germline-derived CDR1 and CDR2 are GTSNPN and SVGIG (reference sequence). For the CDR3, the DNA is TGTGCCTGGGGGCACCCGGAGTCAAAACTGTTTTTT. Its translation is CAWGHPESKLFF. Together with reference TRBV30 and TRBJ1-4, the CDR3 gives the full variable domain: SQTIHQWPATLVQPVGSPLSLECTVEGTSNPNLYWYRQAAGRGLQLLFYSVGIGQISSEVPQNLSASRPQDRQFILSSKKLLLSDSGFYLCAWGHPESKLFFGSGTQLSVL.

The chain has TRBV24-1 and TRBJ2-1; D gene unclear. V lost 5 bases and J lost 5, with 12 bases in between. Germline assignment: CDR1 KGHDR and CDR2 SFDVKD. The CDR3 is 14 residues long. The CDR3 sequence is CATSASGLHNEQFF. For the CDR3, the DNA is TGTGCCACCAGTGCCTCCGGGTTACACAATGAGCAGTTCTTC.

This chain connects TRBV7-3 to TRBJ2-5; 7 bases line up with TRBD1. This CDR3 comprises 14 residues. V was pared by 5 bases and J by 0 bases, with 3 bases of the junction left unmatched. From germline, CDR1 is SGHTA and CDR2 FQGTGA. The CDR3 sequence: CASSGGQNQETQYF. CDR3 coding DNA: TGTGCCAGCAGCGGGGGACAGAACCAAGAGACCCAGTACTTC.

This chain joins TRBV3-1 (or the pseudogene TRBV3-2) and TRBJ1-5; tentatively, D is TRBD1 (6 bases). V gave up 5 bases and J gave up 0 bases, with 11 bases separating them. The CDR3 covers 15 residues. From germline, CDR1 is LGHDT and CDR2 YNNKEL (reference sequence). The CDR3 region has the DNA TGTGCCAGCAGCTCGGACAGCTCTAGCAATCAGCCCCAGCATTTT. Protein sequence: CASSSDSSSNQPQHF.

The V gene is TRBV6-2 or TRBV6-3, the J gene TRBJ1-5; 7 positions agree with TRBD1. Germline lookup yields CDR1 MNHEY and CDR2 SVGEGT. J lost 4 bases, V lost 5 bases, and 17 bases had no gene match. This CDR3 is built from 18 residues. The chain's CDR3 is CASSTYPTGIRLNQPQHF. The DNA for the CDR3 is TGTGCCAGCAGTACATACCCGACAGGGATTCGGCTTAATCAGCCCCAGCATTTT.

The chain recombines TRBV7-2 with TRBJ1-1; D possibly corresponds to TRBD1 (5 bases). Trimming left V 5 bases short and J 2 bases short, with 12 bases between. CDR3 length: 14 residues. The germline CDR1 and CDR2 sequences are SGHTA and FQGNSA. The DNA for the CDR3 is TGTGCCAGCAGCCATCACGGACACAACACTGAAGCTTTCTTT. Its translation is CASSHHGHNTEAFF.

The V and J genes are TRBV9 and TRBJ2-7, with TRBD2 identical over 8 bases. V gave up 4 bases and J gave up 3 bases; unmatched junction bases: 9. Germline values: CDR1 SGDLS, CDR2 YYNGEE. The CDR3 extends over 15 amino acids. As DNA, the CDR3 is TGTGCCAGCAGCCCTCTGGACGGGGGGGACTACGAGCAGTACTTC. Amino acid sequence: CASSPLDGGDYEQYF.

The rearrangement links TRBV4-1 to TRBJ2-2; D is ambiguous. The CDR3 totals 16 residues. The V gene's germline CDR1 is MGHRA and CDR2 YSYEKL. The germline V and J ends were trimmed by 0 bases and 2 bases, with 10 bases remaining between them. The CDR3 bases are TGCGCCAGCAGCCAAGACCTAGGCCCTAACACCGGGGAGCTGTTTTTT. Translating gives CASSQDLGPNTGELFF.

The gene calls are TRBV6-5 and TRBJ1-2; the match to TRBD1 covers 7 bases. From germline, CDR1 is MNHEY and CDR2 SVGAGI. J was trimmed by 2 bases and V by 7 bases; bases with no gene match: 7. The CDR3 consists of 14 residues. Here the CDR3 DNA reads TGTGCCAGCACCGCAATGACAGGGAACTATGGCTACACCTTC. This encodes CASTAMTGNYGYTF.

This chain's CDR3 is CASSFTSGGTTDTQYF. CDR3 DNA sequence: TGTGCCAGCAGCTTCACTAGCGGGGGGACCACAGATACGCAGTATTTT. The rearrangement links TRBV7-6 to TRBJ2-3, with 12 bases identical to TRBD2. Germline-derived CDR1 and CDR2 are SGHVS and FNYEAQ. The CDR3 loop spans 16 amino acids. V was pared by 3 bases and J by 2 bases, with 3 bases of the junction left unmatched. The whole variable domain, filled in from reference TRBV7-6 and TRBJ2-3, reads GAGVSQSPRYKVTKRGQDVALRCDPISGHVSLYWYRQALGQGPEFLTYFNYEAQQDKSGLPNDRFSAERPEGSISTLTIQRTEQRDSAMYRCASSFTSGGTTDTQYFGPGTRLTVL.

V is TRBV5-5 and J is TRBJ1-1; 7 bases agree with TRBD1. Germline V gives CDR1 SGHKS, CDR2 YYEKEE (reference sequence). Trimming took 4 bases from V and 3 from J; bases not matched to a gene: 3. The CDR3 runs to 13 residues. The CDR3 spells CASSATGYTEAFF. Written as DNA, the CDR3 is TGTGCCAGCAGCGCGACAGGGTACACTGAAGCTTTCTTT.

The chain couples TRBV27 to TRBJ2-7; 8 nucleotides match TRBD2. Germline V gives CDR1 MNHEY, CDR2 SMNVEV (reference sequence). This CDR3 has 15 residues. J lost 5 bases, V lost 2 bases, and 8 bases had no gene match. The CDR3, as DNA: TGTGCCAGCAGTTTAACGGCGGGAGGAGGGCACGAGCAGTACTTC. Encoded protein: CASSLTAGGGHEQYF.

CDR3 bases: TGTGCCATCAGTGAGTCGAGGGACAGTGGAAACACCATATATTTT. The encoded protein is CAISESRDSGNTIYF. The chain recombines TRBV10-3 with TRBJ1-3; 7 bases fit TRBD1. CDR3 length: 15 residues. CDR1 is ENHRY and CDR2 is SYGVKD in the germline V gene. J was trimmed by 3 bases and V by 0 bases; bases with no gene match: 2.

CDR3 DNA sequence: TGTGCCTGGAGTGTACGAGAGCGGGCCCCGTTTGTCAATGAGCAGTTCTTC. Amino acids: CAWSVRERAPFVNEQFF. The rearrangement uses TRBV30 and TRBJ2-1; tentative D call: TRBD2 (6 bases). The CDR3 runs 17 residues. The germline V and J ends were trimmed by 0 bases and 6 bases, with 21 bases remaining between them. Germline V gives CDR1 GTSNPN, CDR2 SVGIG (reference sequence).

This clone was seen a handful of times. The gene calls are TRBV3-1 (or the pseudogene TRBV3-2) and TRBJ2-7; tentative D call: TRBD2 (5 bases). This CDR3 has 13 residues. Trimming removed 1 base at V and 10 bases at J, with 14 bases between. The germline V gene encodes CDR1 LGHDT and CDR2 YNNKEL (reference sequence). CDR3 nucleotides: TGTGCCAGCAGCCAAGCGCGGGCGACGGACCAGTACTTC. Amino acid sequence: CASSQARATDQYF.

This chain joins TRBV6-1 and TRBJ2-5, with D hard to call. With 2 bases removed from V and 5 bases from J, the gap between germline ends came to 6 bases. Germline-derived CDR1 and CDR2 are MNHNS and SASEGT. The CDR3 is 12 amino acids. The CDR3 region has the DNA TGTGCCAGCAGTGAACAAATGGAGACCCAGTACTTC. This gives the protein CASSEQMETQYF.

In DNA form, the CDR3 reads TGTGCCAGCAGCCCCACAGGGGGGCCCTCGGGCTACGAGCAGTACTTC. This codes for CASSPTGGPSGYEQYF. This chain connects TRBV7-9 to TRBJ2-7; 8 positions match TRBD1. The germline gives CDR1 SEHNR, CDR2 FQNEAQ (reference sequence). Trimming at V came to 5 bases and at J to 3 bases, leaving 12 bases not matched to a gene. This CDR3 is 16 amino acids long.

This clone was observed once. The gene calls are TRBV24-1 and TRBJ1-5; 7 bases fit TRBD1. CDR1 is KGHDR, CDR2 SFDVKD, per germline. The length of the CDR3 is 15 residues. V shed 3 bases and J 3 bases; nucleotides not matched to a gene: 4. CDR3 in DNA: TGTGCCACCAGTGATGCACAGGGGACCAATCAGCCCCAGCATTTT. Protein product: CATSDAQGTNQPQHF.

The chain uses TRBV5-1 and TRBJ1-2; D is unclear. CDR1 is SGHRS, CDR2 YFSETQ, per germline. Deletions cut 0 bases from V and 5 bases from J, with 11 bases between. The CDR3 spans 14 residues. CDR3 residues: CASSLVGRLYGYTF. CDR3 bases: TGCGCCAGCAGCTTGGTGGGCAGGCTGTATGGCTACACCTTC.

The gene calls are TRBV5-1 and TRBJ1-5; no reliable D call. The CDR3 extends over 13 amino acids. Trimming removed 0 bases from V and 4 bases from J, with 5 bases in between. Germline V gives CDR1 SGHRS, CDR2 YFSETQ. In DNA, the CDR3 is TGCGCCAGCAGCTTGGCCCTGAATCAGCCCCAGCATTTT. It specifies CASSLALNQPQHF. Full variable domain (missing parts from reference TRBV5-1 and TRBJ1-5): KAGVTQTPRYLIKTRGQQVTLSCSPISGHRSVSWYQQTPGQGLQFLFEYFSETQRNKGNFPGRFSGRQFSNSRSEMNVSTLELGDSALYLCASSLALNQPQHFGDGTRLSIL.

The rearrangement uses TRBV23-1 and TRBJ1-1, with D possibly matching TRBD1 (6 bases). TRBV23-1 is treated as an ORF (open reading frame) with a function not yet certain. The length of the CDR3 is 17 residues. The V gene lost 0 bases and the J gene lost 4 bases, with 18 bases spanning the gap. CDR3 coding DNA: TGCGCCAGCAGTCAATCGTCGCGAGACCGAGGGGGCACTGAAGCTTTCTTT. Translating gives CASSQSSRDRGGTEAFF.